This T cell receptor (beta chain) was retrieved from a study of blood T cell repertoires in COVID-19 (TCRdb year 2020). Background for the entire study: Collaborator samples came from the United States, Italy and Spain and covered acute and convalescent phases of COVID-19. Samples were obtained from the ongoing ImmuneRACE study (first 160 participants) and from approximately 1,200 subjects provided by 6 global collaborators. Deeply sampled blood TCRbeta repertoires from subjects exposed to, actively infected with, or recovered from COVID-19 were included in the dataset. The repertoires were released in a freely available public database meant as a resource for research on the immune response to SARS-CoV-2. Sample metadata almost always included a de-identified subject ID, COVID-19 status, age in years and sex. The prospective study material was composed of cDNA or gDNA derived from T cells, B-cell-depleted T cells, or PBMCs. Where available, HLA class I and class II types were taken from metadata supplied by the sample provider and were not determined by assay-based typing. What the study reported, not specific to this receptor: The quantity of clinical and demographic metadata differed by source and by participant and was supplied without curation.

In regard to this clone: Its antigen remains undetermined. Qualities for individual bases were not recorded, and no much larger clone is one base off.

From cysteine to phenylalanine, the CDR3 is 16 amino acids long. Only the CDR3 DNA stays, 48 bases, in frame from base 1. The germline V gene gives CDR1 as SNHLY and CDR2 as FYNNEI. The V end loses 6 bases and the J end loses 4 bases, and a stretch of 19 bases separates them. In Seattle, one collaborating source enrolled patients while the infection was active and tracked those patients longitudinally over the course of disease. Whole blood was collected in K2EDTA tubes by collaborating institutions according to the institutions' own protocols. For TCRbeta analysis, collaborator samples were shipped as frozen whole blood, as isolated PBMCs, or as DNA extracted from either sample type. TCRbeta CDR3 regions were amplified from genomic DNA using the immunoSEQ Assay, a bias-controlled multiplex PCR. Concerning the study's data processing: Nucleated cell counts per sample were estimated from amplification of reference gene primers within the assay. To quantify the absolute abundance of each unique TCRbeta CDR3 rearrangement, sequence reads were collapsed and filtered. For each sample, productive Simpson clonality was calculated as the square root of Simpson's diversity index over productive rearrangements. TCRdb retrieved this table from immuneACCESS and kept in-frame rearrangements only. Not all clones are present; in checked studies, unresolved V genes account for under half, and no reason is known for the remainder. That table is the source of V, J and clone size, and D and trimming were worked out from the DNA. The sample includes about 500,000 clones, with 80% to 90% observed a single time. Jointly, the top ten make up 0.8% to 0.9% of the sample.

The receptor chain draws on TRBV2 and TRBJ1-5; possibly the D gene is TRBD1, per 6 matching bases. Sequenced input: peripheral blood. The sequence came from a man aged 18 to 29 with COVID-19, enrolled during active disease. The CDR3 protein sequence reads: CASRQDRGGPNQPQHF. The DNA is TGTGCCAGCAGACAAGATAGGGGGGGACCAAATCAGCCCCAGCATTTT.